The T cell receptor (beta chain) described here comes from a study of T cell responses to AZD1222 COVID-19 vaccine. Concerning this clone itself: Its target is unknown.

Study findings and constraints: Among the donors, most were white British and more were female, and clonal diversity was possibly underestimated. Vaccine-related CD4 TCRs covered spike, predominating at 160-218 and 743-854. Within unmutated variant regions lay the reported targets of nearly half of spike-specific TCRs. Recipients of AZD1222 seropositive at baseline numbered only 5 to 7.

The method was immunoSEQ multiplex PCR; TCRdb's version includes in-frame clones alone and lacks a portion of them. The table has over 150,000 clones, around nine tenths seen once. The material sequenced was peripheral blood, taken on day 0 of AZD1222 vaccination. This clonotype originated in an adult in good health.

CDR3 region: CASSLEAGGSYEQYF. The CDR3 DNA reads as TGTGCCAGCAGCTTAGAGGCAGGGGGCTCCTACGAGCAGTACTTC. The chain has TRBV11-2 and TRBJ2-7; 7 nucleotides line up with TRBD1. V was pared by 0 bases and J by 0 bases, with 2 bases of the junction left unmatched. In germline, CDR1 is SGHAT, CDR2 FQNNGV. The CDR3 length is 15 residues.